This TCR beta chain was recorded in a study of T cell repertoires in cytomegalovirus infection. Study details: It can be stated that public TCR beta signatures indicated CMV infection as well as a matching HLA type.

MiXCR was run by TCRdb on the reads, yielding one entry per CDR3 protein. Altogether about 360,000 distinct CDR3 sequences are present, 15% to 20% being singletons, with the ten largest covering under 9%. Germline V CDR1 and CDR2: MNHNS, SASEGT. With V trimmed by 5 bases and J by 3 bases, 2 bases remained unmatched. The CDR3 is 15 amino acids. This clonotype was detected ten times or more. Its specificity is not known. Study results and limitations: The cumulative frequency of public TCR beta families identified carriers of CMV plus the relevant HLA. The ex vivo response was dominated by HLA-C-restricted CMV-specific TCR beta clonotypes.

This rearrangement joins TRBV6-1 to TRBJ2-1; TRBD2 matches at 12 bases. Specimen: PBMCs. The TCR was taken from a human donor in good health (CMV status not recorded). Some clones in this sample may be carry-over from other donors' samples. The CDR3 protein is CASSQTSGGYNEQFF. The CDR3 DNA reads TGTGCCAGCAGTCAGACTAGCGGGGGCTACAATGAGCAGTTCTTC.